Shown below are 20 T cell receptor beta chains from a single sample sequenced in a study of shared clonotypes between healthy human individuals. Profiled with immunoSEQ multiplex PCR; TCRdb holds only in-frame clones, not every one. The repertoire has over 400,000 clones, approximately 95% of them found once; the top ten carry about 0.064%. Sample: naive CD4+ T cells sorted from blood. Sample subset: CD45RA+ positively selected. Receptor source: a woman in her twenties or thirties in good health.

V is TRBV4-1 and J is TRBJ1-5, with D tentatively TRBD1 (5 bases). Germline V gene lookup returns CDR1 MGHRA and CDR2 YSYEKL. CDR3 length: 15 amino acids. V was clipped by 0 bases and J by 4 bases, with 10 bases between them. The CDR3 here is CASSQDAGSNQPQHF. CDR3 sequence (DNA): TGCGCCAGCAGCCAAGATGCAGGGAGTAATCAGCCCCAGCATTTT.

The chain couples TRBV28 to TRBJ1-5, with D uncertain. Germline V gene lookup returns CDR1 MDHEN and CDR2 SYDVKM. Trimming stripped 2 bases from V and 8 bases from J, with 7 bases between. The CDR3 is made up of 12 amino acids. The CDR3 loop is CASSLPGKPQHF. Written as DNA, the CDR3 is TGTGCCAGCAGTTTACCCGGGAAGCCCCAGCATTTT.

V and J are TRBV6-1 and TRBJ2-7; the match to TRBD2 covers 9 bases. With V trimmed by 3 bases and J by 5 bases, 8 bases remained unmatched. The CDR3 runs to 15 residues. CDR1 is MNHNS and CDR2 is SASEGT in the germline V gene. The CDR3 nucleotides read TGTGCCAGCAGTGATCTTCCAGCGGGAGGTCACGAGCAGTACTTC. Its translation is CASSDLPAGGHEQYF.

This chain links TRBV27 with TRBJ1-5; TRBD1 agrees at 7 bases. The CDR3 has 15 amino acids. J was trimmed by 1 base and V by 3 bases; bases with no gene match: 3. CDR1 is MNHEY and CDR2 is SMNVEV in the germline V gene (reference sequence). Here the CDR3 DNA reads TGTGCCAGCAGTTTTACCAGGGGGAGCAATCAGCCCCAGCATTTT. Protein: CASSFTRGSNQPQHF.

V usage is TRBV4-1 and J usage is TRBJ2-2; 10 nucleotides match TRBD1. V trimming: 4 bases; J trimming: 0 bases; junction bases outside the gene matches: 11. The V gene's germline CDR1 is MGHRA and CDR2 YSYEKL. The CDR3 covers 19 residues. CDR3: CASSLHQTGTGANTGELFF. In DNA form, the CDR3 reads TGCGCCAGCAGCCTCCACCAAACCGGGACAGGGGCGAACACCGGGGAGCTGTTTTTT.

The V call is TRBV6-6, the J call TRBJ2-5, with D maybe TRBD2 (6 bases). The better agreement between TRBJ2-7 and the DNA end casts doubt on the J call. This CDR3 is built from 15 residues. CDR1 and CDR2 from the germline V gene are MNHNY and SVGAGI (reference sequence). The CDR3 protein is CASSYSASDAYEQYF. CDR3 in DNA: TGTGCCAGCAGTTACTCGGCTAGCGACGCCTACGAGCAGTACTTC.

The chain is built from TRBV27 and TRBJ2-5, with 8 bases aligning to TRBD1. The J call may be wrong; the DNA end is better matched by TRBJ2-7. Germline V gives CDR1 MNHEY, CDR2 SMNVEV (reference sequence). This CDR3 comprises 15 residues. The CDR3 here is CASSQDRVRPYEQYF. In nucleotides, the CDR3 is TGTGCCAGCAGTCAGGACAGGGTTAGACCCTACGAGCAGTACTTC.

The rearrangement links TRBV27 to TRBJ1-4, with D possibly matching TRBD1 (6 bases). Germline assignment: CDR1 MNHEY and CDR2 SMNVEV (reference sequence). The CDR3 extends over 13 amino acids. V was pared by 8 bases and J by 6 bases, with 13 bases between. CDR3 nucleotide sequence: TGTGCCAGCCGAGGGGGGTTACATGAAAAACTGTTTTTT. It encodes CASRGGLHEKLFF.

The rearrangement links TRBV29-1 to TRBJ1-1; D call uncertain. V was clipped by 4 bases and J by 11 bases, with 8 bases between them. CDR3 size: 9 residues. Germline loops: CDR1 SQVTM, CDR2 ANQGSEA. CDR3 DNA sequence: TGCAGCGTTGTTCGGGCGGCTTTCTTT. Amino acids: CSVVRAAFF.

The rearrangement uses TRBV28 and TRBJ2-3; 12 positions match TRBD2. CDR1 and CDR2 (germline): MDHEN, SYDVKM. The CDR3 is 16 residues long. The V gene end was trimmed by 7 bases and the J gene end by 2 bases; junction bases not matched to a gene: 7. The CDR3 DNA follows: TGTGCCAGCAATCCAGGGACTAGCGGGTTCACAGATACGCAGTATTTT. It codes for CASNPGTSGFTDTQYF.

The chain joins TRBV29-1 to TRBJ2-5; 11 bases fit TRBD2. CDR1 is SQVTM, CDR2 ANQGSEA, per germline. The CDR3 spans 15 residues. V shed 6 bases and J 5 bases; nucleotides not matched to a gene: 11. The CDR3 region is CSVDRTSGSGETQYF. The CDR3 bases are TGCAGCGTCGACCGAACTAGCGGGAGTGGGGAGACCCAGTACTTC.

The chain has TRBV19 and TRBJ1-4, with D perhaps TRBD1 (6 bases). Trimming removed 5 bases at V and 2 bases at J, with 9 bases between. This CDR3 has 14 amino acids. Germline lookup yields CDR1 LNHDA and CDR2 SQIVND (reference sequence). CDR3 coding DNA: TGTGCCAGTAGTCGTCAGGGGACTAATGAAAAACTGTTTTTT. It is translated as CASSRQGTNEKLFF.

In its sample, this clone was seen once. The identical CDR3 is also encoded by other nucleotide sequences in the sample. The V and J genes are TRBV28 and TRBJ1-2; no clear D gene. The CDR3 runs 11 residues. The V end lost 2 bases, the J end lost 8 bases, and 6 bases lay between the germline ends. The germline V gene has CDR1 MDHEN and CDR2 SYDVKM. In nucleotides, the CDR3 is TGTGCCAGCAGTTTACGAGGGGGCTACACCTTC. Amino acid sequence: CASSLRGGYTF.

J is TRBJ2-7 and V is TRBV11-2; a weak D match, TRBD2 (6 bases). The germline gives CDR1 SGHAT, CDR2 FQNNGV. The CDR3 is 17 residues long. Trimming cost V 0 bases and J 7 bases, with 22 bases left between them. CDR3 DNA sequence: TGTGCCAGCAGCTTAGATATGGCACTAGCAGCCTTTGGGGAGCAGTACTTC. Translating it yields CASSLDMALAAFGEQYF.

The chain uses TRBV10-1 and TRBJ2-5; 12 bases are shared with TRBD2. CDR1 WNHNN and CDR2 SYGVQD come from the germline V gene (reference sequence). V shed 0 bases, J shed 4 bases, and the junction held 3 bases outside the gene matches. The CDR3 is 16 residues long. CDR3 residues: CASSESTSGSRETQYF. The CDR3 bases are TGCGCCAGCAGTGAGTCGACTAGCGGGAGTAGAGAGACCCAGTACTTC.

The rearrangement links TRBV2 to TRBJ2-7; D ambiguous. CDR1 is SNHLY, CDR2 FYNNEI, per germline. The CDR3 is 12 amino acids. V was trimmed by 0 bases and J by 4 bases, leaving 4 bases between them. CDR3: CASSEAGYEQYF. The CDR3 nucleotides read TGTGCCAGCAGTGAAGCGGGGTACGAGCAGTACTTC.

This clone was recorded a few times. The rearrangement uses TRBV10-3 and TRBJ1-2, with 9 bases that match TRBD1. Germline V gene data show CDR1 as ENHRY and CDR2 as SYGVKD. The CDR3 totals 12 residues. With V trimmed by 10 bases and J by 4 bases, 4 bases remained unmatched. The CDR3 protein is CATQGAFYGYTF. As DNA, the CDR3 is TGTGCCACACAGGGGGCCTTCTATGGCTACACCTTC.

This clone was detected once. The chain recombines TRBV7-9 with TRBJ2-3; 7 bases align to TRBD2. Trimming at V came to 4 bases and at J to 2 bases, leaving 9 bases not matched to a gene. CDR3 length: 16 amino acids. Germline V lookup: CDR1 SEHNR, CDR2 FQNEAQ (reference sequence). The chain's CDR3 is CASSYGRQGPTDTQYF. CDR3 nucleotide sequence: TGTGCCAGCAGCTACGGGAGGCAGGGTCCCACAGATACGCAGTATTTT.

This clone showed up just once. The V and J genes are TRBV19 and TRBJ2-6, with 9 bases fitting TRBD1. CDR1 is LNHDA, CDR2 SQIVND, per germline (reference sequence). The CDR3 totals 15 residues. Trimming removed 6 bases from V and 4 bases from J; junction bases left unmatched: 4. CDR3 amino acids: CASRTGGPGANVLTF. The DNA for the CDR3 is TGTGCCAGTAGGACAGGGGGACCCGGGGCCAACGTCCTGACTTTC.

The chain combines TRBV7-8 with TRBJ1-5; D possibly corresponds to TRBD1 (5 bases). The CDR3 sequence is 16 residues long. V was clipped by 1 base and J by 3 bases, with 13 bases between them. The germline V gene encodes CDR1 SGHVS and CDR2 FQNEAQ. As DNA, the CDR3 is TGTGCCAGCAGCTTAGAAGGTTTGGGGGTCAATCAGCCCCAGCATTTT. Encoded protein: CASSLEGLGVNQPQHF.